This T cell receptor beta chain appears in the sequencing data of a study of beta chain features in type 1 diabetes. With respect to this clone: The antigen remains undetermined.

Overall study findings and caveats: When cDNA is sequenced, cells with high TCR expression could be over-represented. More deletions and fewer insertions at VDJ junctions were found in patients with type 1 diabetes.

The CDR3 covers 16 residues. With 0 bases clipped from V and 7 bases from J, the junction kept 9 bases outside the gene matches. Germline CDR1 MNHNY, CDR2 SVGAGI (reference sequence). Isolated RNA was reverse transcribed in full, so expressed TCRB transcripts were sequenced. For naive, central memory and regulatory T cell samples, reads averaged about 3.7 million. The table came from immunoSEQ multiplex PCR; TCRdb's copy has only in-frame clones and leaves some out. Of 200,000 to 250,000 clones listed, about 11% are singletons. Material for sequencing was central memory CD4+ T cells from blood. This chain joins TRBV6-6 and TRBJ2-7, with TRBD2 identical over 10 bases. The TCR sequence derives from a young man in good health. CDR3 in amino acids: CASSYSATSGAGEQYF. Written as DNA, the CDR3 is TGTGCCAGCAGTTACTCGGCCACTAGCGGGGCGGGGGAGCAGTACTTC.